The rows below give T cell receptor beta chains drawn from one sample of a study of T cell repertoires in cytomegalovirus infection. From the reads, TCRdb called clonotypes with MiXCR, one entry per CDR3 protein. The top ten clones hold 20% to 30% of a sample with approximately 500,000 distinct CDR3 sequences, 15% to 20% of them seen once. The sequenced sample consisted of CD8+ T cells from PBMCs. The receptors shown here come from a human donor in good health (CMV status not recorded). Some clones in this sample may be carry-over from other donors' samples. CDR3s include the opening cysteine and the closing phenylalanine or tryptophan. D genes are given only for firm matches. Clone size is stated in some rows and not others, as once, few, many or a class when expanded.

V gene	D gene	clone size	J gene	CDR3 protein	CDR3 DNA
TRBV29-1	.	many	TRBJ1-2	CSVEDPMRGVYGYTF	TGCAGCGTTGAAGATCCGATGCGTGGGGTCTATGGCTACACCTTC
TRBV7-9	.	many	TRBJ2-1	CASSTDEDLYNEQFF	TGTGCCAGCAGCACCGACGAGGACCTCTACAATGAGCAGTTCTTC
TRBV29-1	TRBD1	many	TRBJ1-4	CSARTGQGTNEKLFF	TGCAGCGCACGGACAGGGCAGGGAACTAATGAAAAACTGTTTTTT
TRBV7-9	.	many	TRBJ2-4	CASSLVSHGNIQYF	TGTGCCAGCAGCTTAGTCTCCCATGGGAACATTCAGTACTTC
TRBV12-5	.	many	TRBJ2-1	CASGLGRVQFF	TGTGCTAGTGGTCTTGGCCGGGTCCAGTTCTTC
TRBV7-9	TRBD2	few	TRBJ2-1	CASSPRMAGGLNEQFF	TGTGCCAGCAGCCCCCGAATGGCGGGGGGGCTTAATGAGCAGTTCTTC
TRBV5-5	.	many	TRBJ1-4	CASSQPGKGWTNEKLFF	TGTGCCAGCAGCCAACCGGGAAAGGGCTGGACTAATGAAAAACTGTTTTTT
TRBV12-3/TRBV12-4	.	many	TRBJ1-3	CASTDSGNTIYF	TGTGCCAGCACCGACTCTGGAAACACCATATATTTT
TRBV11-2	.	many	TRBJ2-5	CASSSPRESGGRQETQYF	TGTGCCAGCAGCTCCCCGCGTGAGTCAGGGGGGCGTCAAGAGACCCAGTACTTC
TRBV5-6	.	.	TRBJ1-4	CASSFSGLNEKLFF	TGTGCCAGCAGCTTTTCGGGGCTTAATGAAAAACTGTTTTTT
TRBV5-1	TRBD1	many	TRBJ1-1	CASSSQTGRAAEAFF	TGCGCCAGCAGCTCCCAGACAGGGAGGGCCGCTGAAGCTTTCTTT
TRBV6-5	.	.	TRBJ1-1	CASSYDRDTEPNTEAFF	TGTGCCAGCAGTTACGACCGGGATACCGAACCGAACACTGAAGCTTTCTTT
TRBV28	.	.	TRBJ2-1	CASSLAWGEQFF	TGTGCCAGCAGTTTAGCCTGGGGTGAGCAGTTCTTC
TRBV29-1	.	.	TRBJ2-1	CSVDERVKEQVF	TGCAGCGTTGATGAGAGGGTCAAAGAGCAGGTCTTC
TRBV19	TRBD1	.	TRBJ1-2	CASKGQGESPYGYTF	TGTGCCAGTAAGGGACAGGGGGAATCCCCTTATGGCTACACCTTC
TRBV11-2	.	few	TRBJ2-7	CASSLRGVGAVGSYEQYF	TGTGCCAGCAGCTTACGCGGTGTAGGCGCGGTGGGTTCCTACGAGCAGTACTTC
TRBV5-6	.	few	TRBJ2-1	CASSPGGGGRYNEQFF	TGTGCCAGCAGCCCGGGTGGGGGGGGCCGCTACAATGAGCAGTTCTTC
TRBV11-3	TRBD1	.	TRBJ2-2	CASSYRTGGRLGELFF	TGTGCCAGCAGCTACAGGACAGGGGGTCGGTTAGGGGAGCTGTTTTTT
TRBV7-6	.	many	TRBJ1-2	CASSLSGAPVGGYTF	TGTGCCAGCAGCTTGTCCGGGGCCCCGGTTGGGGGCTACACCTTC
TRBV6-1	.	many	TRBJ1-6	CASSGDGGPYNSPLHF	TGTGCCAGCAGTGGGGACGGCGGCCCTTATAATTCACCCCTCCACTTT
TRBV11-2	.	few	TRBJ1-1	CASSSAPGRVQNTEAFF	TGTGCCAGCAGCTCTGCCCCGGGACGAGTCCAGAACACTGAAGCTTTCTTT
TRBV7-9	TRBD1	many	TRBJ2-1	CASSLMDRGLNEQFF	TGTGCCAGCAGCTTGATGGACAGGGGATTAAATGAGCAGTTCTTC
TRBV7-2	.	many	TRBJ1-6	CASTHQRGSISPLHF	TGTGCCAGCACCCACCAGAGGGGGAGCATATCACCCCTCCACTTT
TRBV27	.	.	TRBJ1-1	CASSLGVGFTEAFF	TGTGCCAGCAGTCTCGGGGTAGGTTTCACTGAAGCTTTCTTT
TRBV29-1	TRBD1	.	TRBJ1-2	CSGLTGGINYGYTF	TGCAGCGGACTTACAGGGGGTATTAACTATGGCTACACCTTC
TRBV7-9	.	many	TRBJ1-1	CASIFARGLNTEAFF	TGTGCCAGCATTTTCGCTCGCGGACTGAACACTGAAGCTTTCTTT
TRBV6-2/TRBV6-3	TRBD2	many	TRBJ2-3	CASRESGRRLSREDTQYF	TGTGCCAGCAGAGAGTCCGGGAGGAGACTCTCTCGGGAAGATACGCAGTATTTT
TRBV7-9	.	many	TRBJ2-7	CASLPPGGPLQDEQYF	TGTGCCAGCCTTCCTCCTGGGGGCCCCCTTCAAGACGAGCAGTACTTC
TRBV9	.	.	TRBJ2-7	CASSVGGLTYEQYF	TGTGCCAGCAGCGTAGGCGGGCTCACCTACGAGCAGTACTTC
TRBV27	.	many	TRBJ2-1	CASSLPGGYEQFF	TGTGCCAGCAGCCTACCAGGCGGCTATGAGCAGTTCTTC
TRBV7-2	.	many	TRBJ2-7	CASSFSRDEQYF	TGTGCCAGCAGCTTTTCGCGGGACGAGCAGTACTTC
TRBV19	.	.	TRBJ2-2	CASSMAREAFFGELFF	TGTGCCAGTAGTATGGCGCGGGAAGCCTTCTTCGGGGAGCTGTTTTTT
TRBV13	.	.	TRBJ2-2	CASSLAGFANTGELFF	TGTGCCAGCAGCTTAGCGGGATTCGCGAACACCGGGGAGCTGTTTTTT
TRBV5-1	TRBD1	.	TRBJ2-7	CASSFRQGIVDEQYF	TGCGCCAGCAGCTTCCGACAGGGGATAGTTGACGAGCAGTACTTC
TRBV5-4	.	many	TRBJ1-1	CASSLRREVPGMNTEAFF	TGTGCCAGCAGCTTGAGGAGGGAGGTTCCGGGAATGAACACTGAAGCTTTCTTT
TRBV29-1	TRBD1	few	TRBJ2-1	CSAADRVQFF	TGCAGCGCAGCGGACAGGGTCCAGTTCTTC
TRBV6-5	.	.	TRBJ2-2	CASSPPPKNTGELFF	TGTGCCAGCAGCCCACCCCCGAAGAACACCGGGGAGCTGTTTTTT